These T cell receptor beta chains were read from a single sample in a study of cytomegalovirus exposure and HLA in healthy donors. Libraries were prepared by immunoSEQ multiplex PCR; TCRdb keeps only in-frame clonotypes and omits some of them. This table holds 120,000 or so clones, approximately 72% found once. The sample comprised PBMCs. Receptors were obtained from a woman aged 40 to 50 in good health and CMV-seropositive. CDR3s include the opening cysteine and the closing phenylalanine or tryptophan. Each record gives: D gene, V gene, clone size, J gene, CDR3 DNA, CDR3 protein. The D gene is left open where the match is weak. Clone sizes are given selectively: once, few, many, or a class where the clone is expanded.

D gene: TRBD1; V gene: TRBV18; clone size: NA; J gene: TRBJ2-6; CDR3 DNA: TGTGCCAGCCCCACAGGGGGCCAAGTTGGTGGGGCCAACGTCCTGACTTTC; CDR3 protein: CASPTGGQVGGANVLTF
D gene: TRBD2; V gene: TRBV5-4; clone size: NA; J gene: TRBJ2-1; CDR3 DNA: TGTGCCAGCAGCTTGGCCCGTCTAGCGGGGACGTACAATGAGCAGTTCTTC; CDR3 protein: CASSLARLAGTYNEQFF
D gene: TRBD2; V gene: TRBV4-2; clone size: NA; J gene: TRBJ2-1; CDR3 DNA: TGTGCCAGCAGCACGCGGGGGGCGGACTACAATGAGCAGTTCTTC; CDR3 protein: CASSTRGADYNEQFF
D gene: NA; V gene: TRBV7-2; clone size: NA; J gene: TRBJ1-3; CDR3 DNA: TGTGCCAGCAGCGGAGTCGTAGGGAGCACCATATATTTT; CDR3 protein: CASSGVVGSTIYF
D gene: TRBD1; V gene: TRBV4-1; clone size: NA; J gene: TRBJ1-2; CDR3 DNA: TGCGCCAGCAGCCTTCGGGACAGGGGTTTTGGCTACACCTTC; CDR3 protein: CASSLRDRGFGYTF
D gene: TRBD2; V gene: TRBV5-6; clone size: few; J gene: TRBJ2-1; CDR3 DNA: TGTGCCAGCAGCCCTTGGAGAGGCGGGGGGGCAAATGAGCAGTTCTTC; CDR3 protein: CASSPWRGGGANEQFF
D gene: TRBD1; V gene: TRBV4-3; clone size: NA; J gene: TRBJ1-6; CDR3 DNA: TGCGCCAGCAGCCAAGAGACAGGGGCTTATTCACCCCTCCACTTT; CDR3 protein: CASSQETGAYSPLHF
D gene: TRBD1; V gene: TRBV27; clone size: NA; J gene: TRBJ1-2; CDR3 DNA: TGTGCCAGCAGCCTTAGACAGGGCTATGGCTACACCTTC; CDR3 protein: CASSLRQGYGYTF
D gene: NA; V gene: TRBV4-1; clone size: NA; J gene: TRBJ2-1; CDR3 DNA: TGCGCCAGCAGCCAAGAGACGGGGTCCTACAATGAGCAGTTCTTC; CDR3 protein: CASSQETGSYNEQFF
D gene: NA; V gene: TRBV29-1; clone size: NA; J gene: TRBJ1-1; CDR3 DNA: TGCAGCGTTAGTACAGGGCAGGTGACTGAAGCTTTCTTT; CDR3 protein: CSVSTGQVTEAFF
D gene: TRBD1; V gene: TRBV27; clone size: NA; J gene: TRBJ2-5; CDR3 DNA: TGTGCCAGCAGGGGACTCAACAGGGGGCACGAGACCCAGTACTTC; CDR3 protein: CASRGLNRGHETQYF
D gene: NA; V gene: TRBV12-5; clone size: NA; J gene: TRBJ1-1; CDR3 DNA: TGTGCTAGTGGTTTGGTACAGTCAGCCATACCCACTGAAGCTTTCTTT; CDR3 protein: CASGLVQSAIPTEAFF
D gene: NA; V gene: TRBV9; clone size: few; J gene: TRBJ1-5; CDR3 DNA: TGTGCCAGCAGCGTAGATGGGAGGAATCAGCCCCAGCATTTT; CDR3 protein: CASSVDGRNQPQHF
D gene: NA; V gene: TRBV10-3; clone size: NA; J gene: TRBJ1-1; CDR3 DNA: TGTGCCATCAGGCCACAGGAGAACACTGAAGCTTTCTTT; CDR3 protein: CAIRPQENTEAFF
D gene: NA; V gene: TRBV29-1; clone size: NA; J gene: TRBJ2-3; CDR3 DNA: TGCAGCGTTGACCTAGCTCCAGATACGCAGTATTTT; CDR3 protein: CSVDLAPDTQYF
D gene: NA; V gene: TRBV5-1; clone size: NA; J gene: TRBJ2-5; CDR3 DNA: TGCGCCAGCAGCTTCATGCTCCCCGGACGGGGCCAAGAGACCCAGTACTTC; CDR3 protein: CASSFMLPGRGQETQYF
D gene: NA; V gene: TRBV5-1; clone size: NA; J gene: TRBJ1-1; CDR3 DNA: TGCGCCAGCAGACAGGGATCCCCAAACACTGAAGCTTTCTTT; CDR3 protein: CASRQGSPNTEAFF
D gene: NA; V gene: TRBV5-1; clone size: NA; J gene: TRBJ1-1; CDR3 DNA: TGCGCCAGCAGCCTCAGGGGTTTGAACACTGAAGCTTTCTTT; CDR3 protein: CASSLRGLNTEAFF
D gene: NA; V gene: TRBV5-1; clone size: NA; J gene: TRBJ1-4; CDR3 DNA: TGCGCCAGCAGCTTGGCGATGTCGGGGATCAATGAAAAACTGTTTTTT; CDR3 protein: CASSLAMSGINEKLFF
D gene: TRBD2; V gene: TRBV6-5; clone size: NA; J gene: TRBJ2-3; CDR3 DNA: TGTGCCAGCAGTTACCAGGGCGGGGGGGCGACAGATACGCAGTATTTT; CDR3 protein: CASSYQGGGATDTQYF
D gene: NA; V gene: TRBV7-2; clone size: NA; J gene: TRBJ2-5; CDR3 DNA: TGTGCCAGCAGCTTGGAGGGGGGGGGCTGGGAGACCCAGTACTTC; CDR3 protein: CASSLEGGGWETQYF
D gene: NA; V gene: TRBV5-6; clone size: NA; J gene: TRBJ2-1; CDR3 DNA: TGTGCCAGCAGCCGAGTACTAGTACTTTTGTCTGGTGAGCAGTTCTTC; CDR3 protein: CASSRVLVLLSGEQFF
D gene: NA; V gene: TRBV7-3; clone size: NA; J gene: TRBJ2-2; CDR3 DNA: TGTGCCAGCAGCTCACAGGGCGCCGGGGAGCTGTTTTTT; CDR3 protein: CASSSQGAGELFF
D gene: NA; V gene: TRBV18; clone size: NA; J gene: TRBJ1-1; CDR3 DNA: TGTGCCAGCTCGCCACAACAGGGTGAAGCTTTCTTT; CDR3 protein: CASSPQQGEAFF
D gene: TRBD2; V gene: TRBV15; clone size: NA; J gene: TRBJ2-5; CDR3 DNA: TGTGCCACCAGTGCTAGCGGAGAGACCCAGTACTTC; CDR3 protein: CATSASGETQYF
D gene: NA; V gene: TRBV25-1; clone size: NA; J gene: TRBJ2-3; CDR3 DNA: TGTGCCAGCAGTGGGACTATGGATACGCAGTATTTT; CDR3 protein: CASSGTMDTQYF
D gene: TRBD1; V gene: TRBV5-4; clone size: NA; J gene: TRBJ2-7; CDR3 DNA: TGTGCCAGCAGCTTGGTAGGACAGGGGGGAGACGAGCAGTACTTC; CDR3 protein: CASSLVGQGGDEQYF
D gene: NA; V gene: TRBV2; clone size: NA; J gene: TRBJ2-3; CDR3 DNA: TGTGCCAGCAGTAAGTTTAGCCCCCTGGATACGCAGTATTTT; CDR3 protein: CASSKFSPLDTQYF
D gene: TRBD1; V gene: TRBV2; clone size: NA; J gene: TRBJ1-5; CDR3 DNA: TGTGCCAGCAGTGACAGGGGGCCAGGAAATCAGCCCCAGCATTTT; CDR3 protein: CASSDRGPGNQPQHF
D gene: NA; V gene: TRBV7-9; clone size: NA; J gene: TRBJ2-7; CDR3 DNA: TGTGCCAGCAGCTTAGCGTACGGAGGCGAGCAGTACTTC; CDR3 protein: CASSLAYGGEQYF
D gene: TRBD2; V gene: TRBV9; clone size: few; J gene: TRBJ2-3; CDR3 DNA: TGTGCCAGCAGCGTAGACGGGGGGTACACAGATACGCAGTATTTT; CDR3 protein: CASSVDGGYTDTQYF
D gene: NA; V gene: TRBV18; clone size: NA; J gene: TRBJ2-1; CDR3 DNA: TGTGCCAGCTCACCTGAGTACAATGAGCAGTTCTTC; CDR3 protein: CASSPEYNEQFF
D gene: TRBD2; V gene: TRBV6-5; clone size: NA; J gene: TRBJ2-5; CDR3 DNA: TGTGCCAGCAGTTACTCATCTTCGGGGGGGCGAGAGACCCAGTACTTC; CDR3 protein: CASSYSSSGGRETQYF
D gene: NA; V gene: TRBV6-1; clone size: NA; J gene: TRBJ2-5; CDR3 DNA: TGTGCCAGCACTGAAGCCCCAGGAGCCAGGGCGGAGACCCAGTACTTC; CDR3 protein: CASTEAPGARAETQYF
D gene: NA; V gene: TRBV2; clone size: NA; J gene: TRBJ1-2; CDR3 DNA: TGTGCCAGCAGTGAAGCGCTATCACCGGTCTATGGCTACACCTTC; CDR3 protein: CASSEALSPVYGYTF
D gene: TRBD1; V gene: TRBV7-3; clone size: NA; J gene: TRBJ1-2; CDR3 DNA: TGTGCCAGCAGCCCCTGGGACAGGGGAGATGAGGGCTACACCTTC; CDR3 protein: CASSPWDRGDEGYTF
D gene: TRBD2; V gene: TRBV7-2; clone size: NA; J gene: TRBJ2-1; CDR3 DNA: TGTGCCAGCAGCTTAGAACTAGCGGGGGGGCCTAGGGATGAGCAGTTCTTC; CDR3 protein: CASSLELAGGPRDEQFF
D gene: TRBD2; V gene: TRBV5-1; clone size: NA; J gene: TRBJ2-5; CDR3 DNA: TGCGCCAGCAGCCCCATCCTGAGCGGGGGGCGTCTGGAGACCCAGTACTTC; CDR3 protein: CASSPILSGGRLETQYF
D gene: NA; V gene: TRBV2; clone size: NA; J gene: TRBJ1-2; CDR3 DNA: TGTGCCAGCAGGCACCAGGACACTGGCTACACCTTC; CDR3 protein: CASRHQDTGYTF
D gene: TRBD1; V gene: TRBV18; clone size: NA; J gene: TRBJ1-1; CDR3 DNA: TGTGCCAGCTCATCGACCGGGACAGAAGACACTGAAGCTTTCTTT; CDR3 protein: CASSSTGTEDTEAFF
D gene: TRBD1; V gene: TRBV11-3; clone size: few; J gene: TRBJ2-3; CDR3 DNA: TGTGCCAGCAGCCCAGGGGGTGGCTGGAGCACAGATACGCAGTATTTT; CDR3 protein: CASSPGGGWSTDTQYF
D gene: NA; V gene: TRBV15; clone size: NA; J gene: TRBJ2-7; CDR3 DNA: TGTGCCACCAGCAGTCCCTCAAAGACAGGCCCCGATTTC; CDR3 protein: CATSSPSKTGPDF